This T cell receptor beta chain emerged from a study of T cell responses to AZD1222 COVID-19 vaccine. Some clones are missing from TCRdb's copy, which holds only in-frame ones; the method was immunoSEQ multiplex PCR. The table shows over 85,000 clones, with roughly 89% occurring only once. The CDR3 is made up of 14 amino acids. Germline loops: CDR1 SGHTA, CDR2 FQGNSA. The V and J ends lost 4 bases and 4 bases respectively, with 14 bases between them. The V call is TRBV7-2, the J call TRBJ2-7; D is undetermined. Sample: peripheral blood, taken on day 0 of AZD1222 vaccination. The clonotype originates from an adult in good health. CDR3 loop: CASSSGPPIYEQYF. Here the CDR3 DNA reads TGTGCCAGCAGCTCCGGACCCCCGATTTACGAGCAGTACTTC.